The rows below give T cell receptor beta chains drawn from one sample of a study of blood T cell repertoires in COVID-19. Generated by immunoSEQ multiplex PCR, the TCRdb table keeps only in-frame clones and is missing some. Seen here are 40,000 to 50,000 clones, around 81% observed once, and the top ten hold over 30%. Sequencing input: peripheral blood. These receptors originate from a man between 40 and 49 years old with active or convalescent COVID-19. Both conserved end residues are part of each CDR3. The D gene is left open where the match is weak. Clone size is shown for a subset of rows, as once, few, many or a class of expanded clone.

len: 15
j_gene: TRBJ2-2
abundance: -
d_gene: TRBD2
v_gene: TRBV7-2
CDR3nt: TGTGCCAGCAGCCTTAGCGGGCTGATCACCGGGGAGCTGTTTTTT
CDR3aa: CASSLSGLITGELFF

len: 13
j_gene: TRBJ1-2
abundance: -
d_gene: TRBD1
v_gene: TRBV2
CDR3nt: TGTGCCAGCAGTGCGGGACAGGACTATGGCTACACCTTC
CDR3aa: CASSAGQDYGYTF

len: 16
j_gene: TRBJ2-1
abundance: -
d_gene: TRBD2
v_gene: TRBV18
CDR3nt: TGTGCCAGCTCACCAACCGGGACTAGCGGGTTCGGTGAGCAGTTCTTC
CDR3aa: CASSPTGTSGFGEQFF

len: 15
j_gene: TRBJ2-5
abundance: few
d_gene: TRBD2
v_gene: TRBV6-2/TRBV6-3
CDR3nt: TGTGCCAGCAGCCCCCCTCCTAGGGGAGGGGAGACCCAGTACTTC
CDR3aa: CASSPPPRGGETQYF

len: 12
j_gene: TRBJ1-1
abundance: -
d_gene: -
v_gene: TRBV25-1
CDR3nt: TGTGCCAGCAGGGTTCGAGACACTGAAGCTTTCTTT
CDR3aa: CASRVRDTEAFF

len: 15
j_gene: TRBJ2-2
abundance: -
d_gene: -
v_gene: TRBV11-3
CDR3nt: TGTGCCAGCAGCTTAGGGCGGACACCCACCGGGGAGCTGTTTTTT
CDR3aa: CASSLGRTPTGELFF

len: 11
j_gene: TRBJ2-2
abundance: -
d_gene: -
v_gene: TRBV10-2
CDR3nt: TGCGCCAGCAGCTCTGCCGGGGAGCTGTTTTTT
CDR3aa: CASSSAGELFF

len: 19
j_gene: TRBJ2-6
abundance: -
d_gene: TRBD2
v_gene: TRBV30
CDR3nt: TGTGCCTCCGCCCTAGCGGGAGGGCTCCTATCCTCTGGGGCCAACGTCCTGACTTTC
CDR3aa: CASALAGGLLSSGANVLTF

len: 14
j_gene: TRBJ2-4
abundance: -
d_gene: TRBD1
v_gene: TRBV5-1
CDR3nt: TGCGCCAGCAGCTTACAGGGGTTCCAAAACATTCAGTACTTC
CDR3aa: CASSLQGFQNIQYF

len: 16
j_gene: TRBJ1-3
abundance: -
d_gene: TRBD1
v_gene: TRBV5-1
CDR3nt: TGCGCCAGCAGCTTGTCCGGGACAGGGACTGGAAACACCATATATTTT
CDR3aa: CASSLSGTGTGNTIYF

len: 14
j_gene: TRBJ1-1
abundance: -
d_gene: -
v_gene: TRBV27
CDR3nt: TGTGCCAGCAAAGAGATGGGCCTAAATACTGAAGCTTTCTTT
CDR3aa: CASKEMGLNTEAFF

len: 16
j_gene: TRBJ1-1
abundance: once
d_gene: -
v_gene: TRBV21-1
CDR3nt: TGTGCCAGCAGTAGTTTATTAGCTACACATTGCACTGAAGCTTTCTTT
CDR3aa: CASSSLLATHCTEAFF

len: 13
j_gene: TRBJ1-2
abundance: -
d_gene: -
v_gene: TRBV30
CDR3nt: TGTGCCTGGAGGTCGAATCCAGGGCATGGCTACACCTTC
CDR3aa: CAWRSNPGHGYTF

len: 13
j_gene: TRBJ1-2
abundance: -
d_gene: TRBD1
v_gene: TRBV25-1
CDR3nt: TGTGCCAGCAGAGACAGGGGGCGGCCTGGCTACACCTTC
CDR3aa: CASRDRGRPGYTF

len: 16
j_gene: TRBJ2-3
abundance: -
d_gene: TRBD2
v_gene: TRBV30
CDR3nt: TGTGCCTGGAGTGTAGAGGTAGCGGGGGGGCTAGATACGCAGTATTTT
CDR3aa: CAWSVEVAGGLDTQYF

len: 14
j_gene: TRBJ2-7
abundance: -
d_gene: -
v_gene: TRBV30
CDR3nt: TGTGCCTGGAGAGGTGCAGGGGGGTCGTACGAGCAGTACTTC
CDR3aa: CAWRGAGGSYEQYF

len: 15
j_gene: TRBJ2-3
abundance: once
d_gene: -
v_gene: TRBV6-1
CDR3nt: TGTGCCAGCAGTGAAGTTGAGAGAGCCACAGATACGCAGTATTTT
CDR3aa: CASSEVERATDTQYF

len: 13
j_gene: TRBJ2-7
abundance: -
d_gene: TRBD2
v_gene: TRBV5-1
CDR3nt: TGCGCCAGTTTGGAGCGGGAGGGGGGCGAGCAGTACTTC
CDR3aa: CASLEREGGEQYF

len: 13
j_gene: TRBJ1-2
abundance: -
d_gene: -
v_gene: TRBV11-2
CDR3nt: TGTGCCAGCAACCCCTGGGGAGACTATGGCTACACCTTC
CDR3aa: CASNPWGDYGYTF

len: 15
j_gene: TRBJ2-2
abundance: -
d_gene: TRBD1
v_gene: TRBV7-9
CDR3nt: TGTGCCAGCAGTTTGACAGGGGCGAACACCGGGGAGCTGTTTTTT
CDR3aa: CASSLTGANTGELFF

len: 14
j_gene: TRBJ1-4
abundance: -
d_gene: TRBD1
v_gene: TRBV10-3
CDR3nt: TGTGCCATCAGTCGCGACAGGGGAGGTGAAAAACTGTTTTTT
CDR3aa: CAISRDRGGEKLFF